This paragraph reports one T cell receptor (beta chain). What it recognizes is unknown. This CDR3 is also generated by other DNA sequences in the sample. CD45RO-negative CD8 cells positively selected for CCR7 made up the naive population, which excluded terminally differentiated effector memory CD45RA+ cells. This sample is drawn from a study of shared clonotypes between healthy human individuals. Study-level results: Naive subsets, compared against memory subsets, generally had larger estimated richness values. Depth of sequencing was expected to influence donor clonotype sharing. For naive CD4 cells, 4% to 6% of clonotypes were shared across a few donors.

Some clones are missing from TCRdb's copy, which holds only in-frame ones; the method was immunoSEQ multiplex PCR. The data contain some 2,100,000 clones, 85% to 95% of them seen just once; the ten biggest clones take up more than 1.5%. CDR3 length: 14 residues. The V end lost 1 base, the J end lost 1 base, and 7 bases lay between the germline ends. The germline V gene has CDR1 MDHEN and CDR2 SYDVKM. Input material: naive CD8+ T cells from PBMCs. The V and J genes are TRBV28 and TRBJ1-1, with D possibly matching TRBD1 (5 bases). The receptor comes from a young man in good health. Some clones in this sample may be carry-over from other donors' samples. The CDR3 region has the DNA TGTGCCAGCAGTTTATTGGGACGGAACACTGAAGCTTTCTTT. Encoded protein: CASSLLGRNTEAFF.